Listed here are 14 T cell receptor beta chains from one sample, sequenced in a study of T cells after yellow fever vaccination. From the 5' RACE reads, TCRdb called clonotypes with MiXCR, one entry per CDR3 protein. The table shows over 250,000 distinct CDR3 sequences, with over 4% occurring only once. The sequencing here drew on PBMCs, taken 5 days after the yellow fever booster vaccination. The receptors derive from a man between 18 and 35 years old who received the YFV17D yellow fever vaccine.

This chain links TRBV21-1 with TRBJ2-5. TRBV21-1 represents a pseudogene. This CDR3 contains 16 residues. The CDR3 DNA is TGTGCCAGCAGCAAAGCGCTTGACGGCTGGGGGGAGACCCAGTACTTC. Translation: CASSKALDGWGETQYF.

The chain recombines TRBV9 with TRBJ2-1; TRBD2 might be the D (5 bases). Trimming stripped 0 bases from V and 8 bases from J, with 9 bases between. The CDR3 is 13 residues long. Per the germline V gene, CDR1 is SGDLS and CDR2 is YYNGEE. The CDR3 DNA reads as TGTGCCAGCAGCGTAGTAGTCGGGGATGAGCAGTTCTTC. It encodes CASSVVVGDEQFF.

The chain recombines TRBV20-1 with TRBJ2-1; 8 nucleotides line up with TRBD2. V dropped 4 bases and J dropped 8; count of bases not matched to a gene: 7. The CDR3 extends over 13 amino acids. Germline loops: CDR1 DFQATT, CDR2 SNEGSKA (reference sequence). Written as DNA, the CDR3 is TGCAGTGCTACACGGGAGGGCGGCCATGAGCAGTTCTTC. Translation: CSATREGGHEQFF.

This clonotype was counted ten times or more. The chain combines TRBV9 with TRBJ1-2; weak D call: TRBD1 (6 bases). The V gene lost 3 bases and the J gene lost 2 bases, with 17 bases spanning the gap. CDR1 is SGDLS, CDR2 YYNGEE, per germline. The CDR3 sequence is 16 residues long. The CDR3 reads CASSAGVGQINYGYTF. The CDR3 DNA follows: TGTGCCAGCAGCGCAGGGGTGGGGCAGATAAACTATGGCTACACCTTC.

This clonotype was counted a few times. The chain joins TRBV6-5 to TRBJ1-1; possible D gene TRBD1, 5 bases. CDR3 length equals 15 residues. Deletions cut 5 bases from V and 8 bases from J, with 21 bases between. Germline CDR1 is MNHEY and CDR2 is SVGAGI. CDR3 residues: CASSQLGAATLEAFF. In DNA form, the CDR3 reads TGTGCCAGCAGTCAACTCGGGGCAGCCACCCTCGAAGCTTTCTTT.

This clonotype was seen a few times. The rearrangement uses TRBV2 and TRBJ1-1; 7 bases match TRBD1. V shed 6 bases, J shed 0 bases, and the junction held 4 bases outside the gene matches. The CDR3 has 14 residues. The germline gives CDR1 SNHLY, CDR2 FYNNEI. The CDR3 DNA is TGTGCCAGCAGGAGCAGGGGGATGAACACTGAAGCTTTCTTT. The encoded protein is CASRSRGMNTEAFF.

This clonotype was observed a few times. The chain employs TRBV28 and TRBJ2-7; unclear D gene. The V and J ends lost 7 bases and 0 bases respectively, with 10 bases between them. The CDR3 loop spans 13 amino acids. Germline assignment: CDR1 MDHEN and CDR2 SYDVKM. CDR3 loop: CASTPGDSYEQYV. The CDR3 DNA follows: TGTGCCAGCACCCCGGGCGACTCCTACGAGCAGTACGTC.

The chain carries TRBV20-1 and TRBJ1-1; a possible D gene is TRBD1 (6 bases). Germline CDR1 is DFQATT and CDR2 is SNEGSKA (reference sequence). This CDR3 has 9 residues. The CDR3 protein is CSVDSEAFF. DNA of the CDR3: TGCAGCGTGGACAGTGAAGCTTTCTTT.

This clonotype has only a few counts. The chain employs TRBV30 and TRBJ2-7; TRBD1 matches 7 bases. The J segment lost 2 bases and the V segment lost 8 bases, leaving 6 bases of the junction unmatched. The germline gives CDR1 GTSNPN, CDR2 SVGIG (reference sequence). This CDR3 has 12 residues. The CDR3 coding sequence is TGTGCCGGCGACAGGGCACCCTACGAGCAGTACTTC. Translating it yields CAGDRAPYEQYF.

This clonotype showed up many times. The rearrangement joins TRBV10-2 to TRBJ1-3; no clear D. With 5 bases removed from V and 4 bases from J, the gap between germline ends came to 12 bases. The CDR3 sequence is 14 residues long. Germline-derived CDR1 and CDR2 are WSHSY and SAAADI. CDR3 DNA sequence: TGCGCCAGCAGTTCGCCGGTTTCCGGAAACACCATATATTTT. Translated: CASSSPVSGNTIYF.

The V gene is TRBV18, the J gene TRBJ2-1; D not certain. This CDR3 comprises 15 residues. Trimming left V 4 bases short and J 0 bases short, with 10 bases between. Germline lookup yields CDR1 KGHSH and CDR2 LQKENI. DNA for the CDR3: TGTGCCAGCTCACGATCCCCACACTCCTACAATGAGCAGTTCTTC. Its protein product is CASSRSPHSYNEQFF.

This clonotype was counted many times. CDR3 sequence (DNA): TGTGCCAGCTCCTCAAGGGACTATGGCTACACCTTC. Translating gives CASSSRDYGYTF. The gene calls are TRBV27 and TRBJ1-2; D is undetermined. Germline V gene data show CDR1 as MNHEY and CDR2 as SMNVEV (reference sequence). V lost 8 bases and J lost 3, with 10 bases in between. The CDR3 consists of 12 residues.

The rearrangement joins TRBV4-1 to TRBJ1-2; D not certain. CDR1 and CDR2 from the germline V gene are MGHRA and YSYEKL. The CDR3 totals 13 residues. Trimming removed 0 bases from V and 8 bases from J, with 10 bases in between. For the CDR3, the DNA is TGCGCCAGCAGCCAAGATGAATCGAGGGGCTACACCTTC. It codes for CASSQDESRGYTF.

The rearrangement joins TRBV7-9 to TRBJ2-1; perhaps TRBD2 as D (5 bases). This CDR3 has 15 residues. CDR1 SEHNR and CDR2 FQNEAQ come from the germline V gene (reference sequence). V lost 1 base, J lost 3 bases, and 10 bases lay in between. The CDR3 DNA reads TGTGCCAGCAGCTTAGTGGGCCGGGGCTACAATGAGCAGTTCTTC. Protein: CASSLVGRGYNEQFF.